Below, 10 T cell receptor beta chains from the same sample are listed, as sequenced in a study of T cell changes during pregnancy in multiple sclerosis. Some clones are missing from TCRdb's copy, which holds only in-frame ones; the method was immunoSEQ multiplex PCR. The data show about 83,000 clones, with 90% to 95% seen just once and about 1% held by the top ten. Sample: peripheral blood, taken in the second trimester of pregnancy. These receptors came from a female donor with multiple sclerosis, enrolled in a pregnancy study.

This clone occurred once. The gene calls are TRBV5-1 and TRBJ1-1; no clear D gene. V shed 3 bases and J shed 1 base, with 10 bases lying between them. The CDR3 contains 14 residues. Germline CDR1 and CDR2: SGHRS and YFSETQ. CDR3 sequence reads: CASSSLPGNTEAFF. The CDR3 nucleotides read TGCGCCAGCAGCTCACTACCCGGGAACACTGAAGCTTTCTTT.

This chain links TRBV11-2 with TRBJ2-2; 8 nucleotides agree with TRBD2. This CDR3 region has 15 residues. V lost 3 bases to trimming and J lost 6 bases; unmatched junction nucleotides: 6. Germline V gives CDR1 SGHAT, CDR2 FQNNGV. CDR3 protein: CASSLTAGAAGELFF. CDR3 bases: TGTGCCAGCAGCTTGACAGCGGGAGCTGCCGGGGAGCTGTTTTTT.

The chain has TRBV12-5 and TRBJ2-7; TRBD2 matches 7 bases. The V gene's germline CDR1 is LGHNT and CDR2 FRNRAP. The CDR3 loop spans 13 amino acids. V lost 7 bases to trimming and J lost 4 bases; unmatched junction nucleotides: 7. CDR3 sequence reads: CASAPGGLYEQYF. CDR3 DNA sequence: TGTGCTAGTGCCCCGGGGGGATTGTACGAGCAGTACTTC.

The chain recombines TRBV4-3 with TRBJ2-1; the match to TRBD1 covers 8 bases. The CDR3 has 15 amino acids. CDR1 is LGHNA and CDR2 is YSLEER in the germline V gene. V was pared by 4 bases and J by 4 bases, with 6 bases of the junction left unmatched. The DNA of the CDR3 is TGCGCCAGCAGCCTCGACAGGGGAGGTTACAATGAGCAGTTCTTC. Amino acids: CASSLDRGGYNEQFF.

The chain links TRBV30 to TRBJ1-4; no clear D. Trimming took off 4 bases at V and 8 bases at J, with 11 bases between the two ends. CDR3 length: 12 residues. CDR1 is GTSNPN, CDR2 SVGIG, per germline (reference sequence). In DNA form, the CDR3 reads TGTGCCTGGAACCTACGGGAAGAAAAACTGTTTTTT. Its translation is CAWNLREEKLFF.

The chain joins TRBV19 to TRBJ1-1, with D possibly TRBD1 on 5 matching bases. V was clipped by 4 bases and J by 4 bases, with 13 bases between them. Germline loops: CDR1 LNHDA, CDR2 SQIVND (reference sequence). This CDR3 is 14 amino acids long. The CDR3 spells CASSNGGRGTEAFF. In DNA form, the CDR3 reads TGTGCCAGTAGTAACGGGGGTAGGGGCACTGAAGCTTTCTTT. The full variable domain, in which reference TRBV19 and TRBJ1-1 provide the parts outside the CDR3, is DGGITQSPKYLFRKEGQNVTLSCEQNLNHDAMYWYRQDPGQGLRLIYYSQIVNDFQKGDIAEGYSVSREKKESFPLTVTSAQKNPTAFYLCASSNGGRGTEAFFGQGTRLTVV.

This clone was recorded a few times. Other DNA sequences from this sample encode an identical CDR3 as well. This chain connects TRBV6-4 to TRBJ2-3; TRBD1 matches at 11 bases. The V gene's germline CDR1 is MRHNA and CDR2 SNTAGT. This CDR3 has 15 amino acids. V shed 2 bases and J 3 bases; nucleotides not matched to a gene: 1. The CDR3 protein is CASSDGTGGTDTQYF. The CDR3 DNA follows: TGTGCCAGCAGTGACGGGACAGGGGGAACAGATACGCAGTATTTT.

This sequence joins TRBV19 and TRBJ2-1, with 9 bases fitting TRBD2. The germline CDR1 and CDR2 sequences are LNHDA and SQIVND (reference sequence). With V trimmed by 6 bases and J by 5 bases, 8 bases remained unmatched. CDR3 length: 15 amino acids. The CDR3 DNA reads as TGTGCCAGTAGAGTAGCGGGAGTACCCCACAATGAGCAGTTCTTC. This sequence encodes CASRVAGVPHNEQFF.

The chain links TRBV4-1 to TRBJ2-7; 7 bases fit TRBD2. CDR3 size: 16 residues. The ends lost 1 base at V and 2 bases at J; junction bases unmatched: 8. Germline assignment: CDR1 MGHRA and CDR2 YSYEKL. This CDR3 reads CASSQGAGEITYEQYF. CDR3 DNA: TGCGCCAGCAGCCAAGGGGCGGGAGAGATTACCTACGAGCAGTACTTC.

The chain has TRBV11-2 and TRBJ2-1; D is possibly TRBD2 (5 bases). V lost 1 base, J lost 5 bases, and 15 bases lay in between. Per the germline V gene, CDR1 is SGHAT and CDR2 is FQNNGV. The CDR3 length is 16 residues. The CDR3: CASSLGRRATDNEQFF. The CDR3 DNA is TGTGCCAGCAGCTTAGGTAGGCGGGCTACTGACAATGAGCAGTTCTTC.